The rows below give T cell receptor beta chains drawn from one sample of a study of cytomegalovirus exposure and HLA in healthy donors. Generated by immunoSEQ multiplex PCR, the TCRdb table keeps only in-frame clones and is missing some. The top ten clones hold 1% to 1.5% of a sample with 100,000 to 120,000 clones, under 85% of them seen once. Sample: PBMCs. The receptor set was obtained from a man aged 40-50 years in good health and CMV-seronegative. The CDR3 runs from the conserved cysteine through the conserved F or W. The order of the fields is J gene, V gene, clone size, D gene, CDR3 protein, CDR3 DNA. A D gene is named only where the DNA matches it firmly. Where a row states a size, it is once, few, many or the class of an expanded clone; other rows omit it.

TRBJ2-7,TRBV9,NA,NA,CASSVADTSYEQYF,TGTGCCAGCAGCGTCGCCGACACTTCCTACGAGCAGTACTTC
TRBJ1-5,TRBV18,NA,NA,CASSPTGVRQPQHF,TGTGCCAGCTCTCCGACGGGGGTTCGTCAGCCCCAGCATTTT
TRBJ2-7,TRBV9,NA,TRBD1,CASSPLRGPEQYF,TGTGCCAGCAGCCCCCTAAGGGGGCCCGAGCAGTACTTC
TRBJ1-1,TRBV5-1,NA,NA,CASSPPGHSNTEAFF,TGCGCCAGCAGCCCTCCGGGACACTCGAACACTGAAGCTTTCTTT
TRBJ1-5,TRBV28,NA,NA,CASRIDSNQPQHF,TGTGCCAGCAGAATAGATAGCAATCAGCCCCAGCATTTT
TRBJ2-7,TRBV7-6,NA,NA,CASSLAGGSFYEQYF,TGTGCCAGCAGCTTAGCAGGGGGTAGCTTCTACGAGCAGTACTTC
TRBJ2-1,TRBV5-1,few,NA,CASSQMPRGEQFF,TGCGCCAGCAGCCAGATGCCTCGCGGTGAGCAGTTCTTC
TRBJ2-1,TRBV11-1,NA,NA,CASSRTAVSYNEQFF,TGTGCCAGCAGCCGAACAGCGGTCTCCTACAATGAGCAGTTCTTC
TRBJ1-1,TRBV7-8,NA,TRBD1,CASSLRQGDTEAFF,TGTGCCAGCAGCTTAAGACAGGGAGATACTGAAGCTTTCTTT
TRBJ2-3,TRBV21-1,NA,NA,CATPGQGGTDTQYF,TGTGCCACCCCGGGACAGGGAGGAACAGATACGCAGTATTTT
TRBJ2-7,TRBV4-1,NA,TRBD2,CASSPASGNAYEQYF,TGCGCCAGCAGCCCAGCTAGCGGGAATGCCTACGAGCAGTACTTC
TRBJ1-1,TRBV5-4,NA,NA,CASSLNTEAFF,TGTGCCAGCAGCCTTAACACTGAAGCTTTCTTT
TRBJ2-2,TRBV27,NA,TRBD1,CASSLGTGPINTGELFF,TGTGCCAGCAGTTTGGGGACAGGGCCCATCAACACCGGGGAGCTGTTTTTT
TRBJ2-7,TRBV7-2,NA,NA,CASSLAGVSHEQYF,TGTGCCAGCAGCTTAGCGGGAGTCTCCCACGAGCAGTACTTC
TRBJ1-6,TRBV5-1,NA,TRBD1,CASSSQGAGNSPLHF,TGCGCCAGCAGCTCACAGGGGGCGGGTAATTCACCCCTCCACTTT
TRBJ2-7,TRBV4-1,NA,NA,CASSQVAGIAYEQYF,TGCGCCAGCAGCCAAGTTGCAGGGATTGCCTACGAGCAGTACTTC
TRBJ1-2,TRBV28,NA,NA,CASSPTLVGYGYTF,TGTGCCAGCAGCCCGACACTCGTAGGCTATGGCTACACCTTC
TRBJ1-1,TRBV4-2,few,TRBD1,CASSEGASRAFF,TGTGCCAGCAGCGAGGGGGCAAGTAGGGCTTTCTTT
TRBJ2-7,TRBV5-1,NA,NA,CASSFQGQAYEQYF,TGCGCCAGCAGCTTCCAGGGGCAAGCCTACGAGCAGTACTTC
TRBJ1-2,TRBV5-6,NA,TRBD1,CASSTGTGGSLDYGYTF,TGTGCCAGCAGCACCGGGACAGGGGGCTCTTTGGACTATGGCTACACCTTC
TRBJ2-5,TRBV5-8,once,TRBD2,CASSTAQRGKAQYF,TGTGCCAGCAGCACCGCCCAGCGGGGGAAGGCCCAGTACTTC
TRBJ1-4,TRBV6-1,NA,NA,CASTEGYWRGEKLFF,TGTGCCAGCACCGAAGGATATTGGAGGGGTGAAAAACTGTTTTTT
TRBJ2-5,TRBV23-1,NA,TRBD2,CASSPPGGTETQYF,TGCGCCAGCAGTCCTCCGGGAGGAACGGAGACCCAGTACTTC
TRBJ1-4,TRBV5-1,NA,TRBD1,CASSLGDRASEKLFF,TGCGCCAGCAGCTTGGGGGACAGAGCAAGTGAAAAACTGTTTTTT
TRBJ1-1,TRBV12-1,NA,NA,CASSSLPKAQGVSTEAFF,TGTGCCAGCAGCTCTCTTCCAAAAGCACAGGGGGTCAGCACTGAAGCTTTCTTT
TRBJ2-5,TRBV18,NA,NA,CASSPAAAETQYF,TGTGCCAGCTCACCAGCGGCGGCAGAGACCCAGTACTTC
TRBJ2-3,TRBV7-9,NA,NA,CASRLRVTDTQYF,TGTGCCAGCCGCCTGAGGGTGACAGATACGCAGTATTTT
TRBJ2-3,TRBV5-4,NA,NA,CASSFGSADTQYF,TGTGCCAGCAGCTTCGGGAGCGCAGATACGCAGTATTTT
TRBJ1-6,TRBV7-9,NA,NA,CASSLGTESSPLHF,TGTGCCAGCAGCTTAGGGACAGAAAGTTCACCCCTCCACTTT
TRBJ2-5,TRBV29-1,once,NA,CSVEWSKLQETQYF,TGCAGCGTTGAGTGGTCAAAACTCCAAGAGACCCAGTACTTC
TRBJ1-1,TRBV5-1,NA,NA,CASGGVRTEAFF,TGCGCCAGCGGGGGGGTTCGCACTGAAGCTTTCTTT
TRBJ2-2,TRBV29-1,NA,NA,CSVIPSTGELFF,TGCAGCGTTATCCCTAGCACCGGGGAGCTGTTTTTT
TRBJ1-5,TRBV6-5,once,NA,CASNPAGTPNQPQHF,TGTGCCAGCAACCCAGCCGGGACACCGAATCAGCCCCAGCATTTT
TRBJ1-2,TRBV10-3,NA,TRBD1,CAISDTGVGYGYTF,TGTGCCATCAGTGATACAGGGGTTGGGTATGGCTACACCTTC
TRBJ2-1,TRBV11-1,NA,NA,CASSHGGNEQFF,TGTGCCAGCAGCCACGGGGGCAATGAGCAGTTCTTC
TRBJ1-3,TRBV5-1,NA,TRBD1,CASSSGTGGTYSGNTIYF,TGCGCCAGCAGCTCCGGGACAGGTGGGACCTACTCTGGAAACACCATATATTTT
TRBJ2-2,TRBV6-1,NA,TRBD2,CASSANPGGGTELFF,TGTGCCAGCAGTGCAAACCCCGGGGGGGGAACGGAGCTGTTTTTT
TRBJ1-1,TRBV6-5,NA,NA,CASSYQPQGRTEAFF,TGTGCCAGCAGTTATCAACCTCAGGGTCGGACTGAAGCTTTCTTT
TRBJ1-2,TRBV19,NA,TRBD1,CASSITGGAGYGYTF,TGTGCCAGTAGTATTACAGGGGGCGCAGGCTATGGCTACACCTTC
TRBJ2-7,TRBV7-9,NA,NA,CASSLNTYEQYF,TGTGCCAGCAGCTTAAACACGTACGAGCAGTACTTC
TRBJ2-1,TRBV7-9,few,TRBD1,CASSPGQGASNEQFF,TGTGCCAGCAGCCCGGGACAGGGGGCGAGCAATGAGCAGTTCTTC
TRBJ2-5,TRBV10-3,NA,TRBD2,CAISATQGLAETQYF,TGTGCCATCAGTGCAACCCAAGGACTAGCGGAGACCCAGTACTTC
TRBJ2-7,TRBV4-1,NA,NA,CASSQGQTYEQYF,TGCGCCAGCAGCCAAGGACAGACCTACGAGCAGTACTTC
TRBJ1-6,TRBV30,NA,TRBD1,CASKGGLYNSPLHF,TGTGCCTCGAAAGGGGGCCTCTATAATTCACCCCTCCACTTT
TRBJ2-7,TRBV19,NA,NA,CASSQWVFGNYEQYF,TGTGCCAGTAGCCAGTGGGTTTTCGGGAACTACGAGCAGTACTTC